The TCR beta chain under discussion was sequenced for a study of T cell repertoires in cytomegalovirus infection. Study summary: In public TCR beta signatures, there were indications of both CMV infection and matching HLA type. Study-wide results and limits: Ex vivo, HLA-C-restricted CMV-specific TCR beta clonotypes prevailed over the rest of the response.

CDR3 length: 13 amino acids. Looked up from germline, CDR1 is SGHDN and CDR2 is FVKESK. The V end was cut by 3 bases, the J end by 7 bases, with 12 bases between. A single record per CDR3 protein comes from TCRdb applying MiXCR to the reads. The sample shows about 450,000 distinct CDR3 sequences, approximately 33% of them seen only once. This clonotype has a handful of counts. Its antigen remains unknown. The material sequenced was PBMCs. The source is a human donor in good health (CMV status not recorded). Some clones in this sample may be carry-over from other donors' samples. The chain combines TRBV14 with TRBJ1-1; D possibly corresponds to TRBD1 (5 bases). The CDR3 here is CASSQVGLVEAFF. The CDR3 nucleotides read TGTGCCAGCAGCCAGGTGGGACTGGTTGAAGCTTTCTTT. Supplemented by reference TRBV14 and TRBJ1-1, the full variable domain reads EAGVTQFPSHSVIEKGQTVTLRCDPISGHDNLYWYRRVMGKEIKFLLHFVKESKQDESGMPNNRFLAERTGGTYSTLKVQPAELEDSGVYFCASSQVGLVEAFFGQGTRLTVV.